These 12 T cell receptor beta chains share one sample of origin, sequenced in a study of blood T cell repertoires in COVID-19. Profiled with immunoSEQ multiplex PCR; TCRdb holds only in-frame clones, not every one. The table lists 250,000 to 300,000 clones, roughly 86% of them singletons. Source material: peripheral blood. These receptors originate from a man aged 18-30 years with active or convalescent COVID-19.

The CDR3 coding sequence is TGCGCCTGCTCGCCAGGATTGCACATATCAGGAAAACTGTTTTTT. Its translation: CACSPGLHISGKLFF. The gene calls are TRBV10-2 and TRBJ1-4; no clear D gene. CDR3 length: 15 residues. The V and J ends lost 11 bases and 10 bases respectively, with 26 bases between them. Per the germline V gene, CDR1 is WSHSY and CDR2 is SAAADI.

The CDR3 DNA sequence: TGTGCCAGCGGGCAGCCCCAGCATTTT. Translated, it gives CASGQPQHF. The rearrangement joins TRBV19 to TRBJ1-5; D is undetermined. Germline lookup yields CDR1 LNHDA and CDR2 SQIVND (reference sequence). Deletions cut 9 bases from V and 7 bases from J, with 4 bases between. The CDR3 runs to 9 residues.

This sequence joins TRBV6-4 and TRBJ2-4; TRBD1 might be the D (6 bases). CDR1 is MRHNA, CDR2 SNTAGT, per germline. V was pared by 0 bases and J by 0 bases, with 15 bases between. The CDR3 extends over 18 amino acids. DNA for the CDR3: TGTGCCAGCAGTGACTCTCTCCTACAGGACAGAGCCAAAAACATTCAGTACTTC. Protein product: CASSDSLLQDRAKNIQYF.

The chain recombines TRBV21-1 with TRBJ1-6; no DNA check was done on the table's D call, TRBD1. TRBV21-1 is a pseudogene segment. This CDR3 region has 13 residues. The CDR3 loop reads CASSKDSRSPLHF. The CDR3 DNA sequence: TGTGCCAGCAGCAAAGACAGTCGATCACCCCTCCACTTT.

The rearrangement joins TRBV6-6 to TRBJ1-2; 8 nucleotides line up with TRBD1. V dropped 4 bases and J dropped 6; count of bases not matched to a gene: 10. The V gene's germline CDR1 is MNHNY and CDR2 SVGAGI (reference sequence). The CDR3 totals 15 residues. CDR3 residues: CASSSGQVYGDGYTF. The DNA for the CDR3 is TGTGCCAGCAGTTCGGGACAGGTCTATGGAGATGGCTACACCTTC.

The V and J genes are TRBV28 and TRBJ1-5; D might be TRBD1 (5 bases). This CDR3 region has 14 residues. From germline, CDR1 is MDHEN and CDR2 SYDVKM. The germline V and J ends were trimmed by 4 bases and 9 bases, with 16 bases remaining between them. CDR3 protein: CASSSRQRRGPQHF. CDR3 DNA: TGTGCCAGCAGTTCTCGACAGCGAAGAGGGCCCCAGCATTTT.

V is TRBV24-1 and J is TRBJ2-1, with D unclear. V was clipped by 4 bases and J by 3 bases, with 15 bases between them. Germline V gene lookup returns CDR1 KGHDR and CDR2 SFDVKD. CDR3 length: 16 amino acids. The CDR3: CATSDHERYYYNEQFF. DNA for the CDR3: TGTGCCACCAGTGACCACGAGCGCTACTACTACAATGAGCAGTTCTTC.

V is TRBV2 and J is TRBJ1-1; D unclear. V was pared by 8 bases and J by 4 bases, with 14 bases between. CDR1 and CDR2 (germline): SNHLY, FYNNEI. The CDR3 has 13 amino acids. The DNA for the CDR3 is TGTGCCAGCGTATTCCAAGGAGCCACTGAAGCTTTCTTT. This translates into CASVFQGATEAFF.

J is TRBJ2-6 and V is TRBV6-2 or TRBV6-3, with D perhaps matching TRBD1 (6 bases). Deletions cut 0 bases from V and 0 bases from J, with 15 bases between. Germline CDR1 reads MNHEY; CDR2 reads SVGEGT. CDR3 size: 19 residues. CDR3 coding DNA: TGTGCCAGCAGTTACTCCCCGGGACACCTTTACTCTGGGGCCAACGTCCTGACTTTC. Translation gives CASSYSPGHLYSGANVLTF.

This rearrangement joins TRBV24-1 to TRBJ1-2, with 7 bases lining up with TRBD1. This CDR3 region has 13 residues. V shed 6 bases, J shed 4 bases, and the junction held 4 bases outside the gene matches. CDR1 is KGHDR, CDR2 SFDVKD, per germline. The CDR3, as DNA: TGTGCCACCAGTCCAGGGGGGACCTATGGCTACACCTTC. Protein: CATSPGGTYGYTF.

The V call is TRBV19, the J call TRBJ2-2; D remains unclear. The CDR3 contains 13 residues. The germline V gene has CDR1 LNHDA and CDR2 SQIVND (reference sequence). Trimming removed 5 bases from V and 8 bases from J, with 12 bases in between. The CDR3 here is CASSDINPGELFF. In DNA form, the CDR3 reads TGTGCCAGTAGTGACATAAACCCAGGGGAGCTGTTTTTT.

This rearrangement joins TRBV6-6 to TRBJ2-3; D is possibly TRBD2 (5 bases). Germline loops: CDR1 MNHNY, CDR2 SVGAGI (reference sequence). This CDR3 comprises 14 residues. The V end was cut by 5 bases, the J end by 4 bases, with 13 bases between. CDR3 DNA: TGTGCCAGCAGTCTCCGAGATAGCGCAGATACGCAGTATTTT. It specifies CASSLRDSADTQYF.